This section outlines one TCR beta chain sequence together with its context. Its antigen is not identified. Generated by immunoSEQ multiplex PCR, the TCRdb table keeps only in-frame clones and is missing some. The data hold some 200,000 clones, with 85% to 95% observed a single time. The CDR3 sequence is 17 residues long. The V gene end was trimmed by 1 base and the J gene end by 7 bases; junction bases not matched to a gene: 10. Germline CDR1 is SGHVS and CDR2 is FNYEAQ. This entry belongs to a study of T cell responses to AZD1222 COVID-19 vaccine. Overall study results and limits: Only a handful of AZD1222 recipients, five to seven in all, had baseline seropositivity. Spike-specific TCR depth and breadth grew after two AZD1222 doses. The sample set comprised mostly white British donors with more females, and clonal diversity was possibly underestimated. No repertoire was sampled before or during the peak T cell response, only after it.

The V call is TRBV7-6, the J call TRBJ2-2; 9 nucleotides agree with TRBD2. The source material was peripheral blood, sampled 28 days after the second AZD1222 dose. This sequence originates from an adult who received the AZD1222 COVID-19 vaccine. For the CDR3, the DNA is TGTGCCAGCAGCTTAGTTCAACAGCGGGGGGATGGCGGGGAGCTGTTTTTT. Its protein product is CASSLVQQRGDGGELFF.